This T cell receptor beta chain was captured in a study of cytomegalovirus exposure and HLA in healthy donors. About this clone: Its matching antigen is unknown.

PCR primers comprised 60 Vbeta and 13 Jbeta primers. The table came from immunoSEQ multiplex PCR; TCRdb's copy has only in-frame clones and leaves some out. The data contain about 140,000 clones, 79% of them singletons. The CDR3 spans 18 residues. V dropped 3 bases and J dropped 10 bases, with 25 bases sitting between them. Germline V lookup: CDR1 LNHNV, CDR2 YYDKDF (reference sequence). Overall study results and limits: Later analysis identified several of the most significant clusters that appeared linked to common viral pathogens. The dataset shows that most TCR sequences were rare, while some public TCRs occurred in many donors.

Specimen: PBMCs. This sequence was found in a man aged 35 to 55 in good health and CMV-seropositive. The rearrangement links TRBV15 to TRBJ1-6; D perhaps matches TRBD1 (5 bases). CDR3 DNA sequence: TGTGCCACCAGCAGCCCGACGTCTGGGGCCCCCTTTAACTCACCCCTCCACTTT. Translated, it gives CATSSPTSGAPFNSPLHF.